The clone carrying this T cell receptor (beta chain) showed up many times. Its antigen is not known. PBMCs were isolated from a roughly 10 ml sample of fresh peripheral blood. The CDR3 is 14 amino acids. Germline V gene lookup returns CDR1 LNHDA and CDR2 SQIVND (reference sequence). V was pared by 2 bases and J by 15 bases, with 20 bases between. This entry belongs to a study of Graves' ophthalmopathy and Graves' hyperthyroidism. Study overall: The authors collected peripheral blood at initial diagnosis, before any treatment. Study-wide results and caveats: Discriminating ophthalmopathy from stable hyperthyroidism, a 13-signature model attained a sensitivity of under 90% and a specificity of roughly 81%.

From RNA, the CDR3 regions of TCR beta chains were amplified and sequenced. Scientists carried out first-round RT-PCR using HTBI primers and then a second-round multiplex PCR. TCRdb reanalysed the multiplex PCR reads using MiXCR and keeps one entry per CDR3 protein. In the table there are about 740,000 distinct CDR3 sequences, 40% of which are singletons. Sequenced: peripheral blood. The receptor comes from an adult man with Graves' ophthalmopathy. The rearrangement uses TRBV19 and TRBJ1-5, with TRBD1 as a possible D gene (5 bases). The CDR3 nucleotides are TGTGCCAGTAGTATAATCGGTAAGGGGTCGGGATGGCATTTT. Protein sequence: CASSIIGKGSGWHF.